Reported below is one T cell receptor beta chain. Its specificity is not known. V lost 4 bases to trimming and J lost 1 base, with 15 bases between them. CDR1 and CDR2 (germline): LGHDT, YNNKEL (reference sequence). The CDR3 consists of 16 residues. Sequencing of TCR beta drew on CD8+ and CD4+ T cells from blood. Those who served as multiple sclerosis controls were treatment-naive patients with stable or active relapsing-remitting disease. The RNA, roughly 0.45 to 1 ug, was put through reverse transcription using random hexamers. The immunoSEQ assay covered 54 Vbeta and 13 Jbeta segments for CDR3. TCRdb processed the immunoSEQ multiplex PCR reads anew with MiXCR; each CDR3 protein has one entry. This table has about 430,000 distinct CDR3 sequences, approximately 85% appearing once. The entry originates in a study of CD8 T cells in Susac syndrome. Overall study findings and caveats: By the study's own acknowledgment, its TCR sequencing and HLA analysis included relatively few individuals.

This TCR was sampled from a human donor with multiple sclerosis. This sequence joins TRBV3-1 and TRBJ2-3; D could derive from TRBD1 or TRBD2 (5 bases each). The material sequenced was CD8+ T cells from PBMCs. The CDR3 bases are TGTGCCAGCAGCCGAGGGGCCCACGCCCGCACAGATACGCAGTATTTT. Protein sequence: CASSRGAHARTDTQYF.